The rows below give T cell receptor beta chains drawn from one sample of a study of shared clonotypes between healthy human individuals. Clones were sequenced by immunoSEQ multiplex PCR, and TCRdb holds only the in-frame ones, with some missing. This table holds some 2.3 million clones, approximately 95% found once. The sequenced sample consisted of naive CD4+ T cells from PBMCs. These receptors all come from a man between 18 and 29 years old in good health. Some clones in this sample may be carry-over from other donors' samples. Each CDR3 is given with its conserved first and last residue.

TRBV5-1,TRBJ2-7,CASSDRGLTEQYF
TRBV6-5,TRBJ2-1,CASRPAGGNEQFF
TRBV18,TRBJ1-1,CASSRTFGTEAFF
TRBV27,TRBJ1-5,CASSFGGGGGNQPQHF
TRBV5-1,TRBJ2-3,CASSRRTSGSTDTQYF
TRBV7-9,TRBJ2-5,CASSLRGLETQYF
TRBV7-8,TRBJ2-2,CASSLRRANTGELFF
TRBV7-2,TRBJ1-5,CASSLAGTPGGNQPQHF
TRBV6-1,TRBJ1-4,CATTSGAGGIEKLFF
TRBV18,TRBJ2-5,CASSPGSSETQYF
TRBV19,TRBJ1-4,CASSRSRSSNEKLFF
TRBV7-9,TRBJ1-1,CASSPTAMNTEAFF
TRBV5-4,TRBJ2-1,CASNTGGRDNEQFF
TRBV5-1,TRBJ1-4,CASSLVAGAVEKLFF
TRBV5-4,TRBJ2-1,CASSIDRSSYNEQFF
TRBV27,TRBJ2-7,CASSSWDRSYEQYF
TRBV9,TRBJ1-5,CASSVGAGGFQPQHF
TRBV7-3,TRBJ2-7,CASSLSKANEQYF
TRBV5-4,TRBJ2-3,CASSLGSTSGIVADTQYF
TRBV6-1,TRBJ1-5,CASSLPRVGQPQHF
TRBV5-8,TRBJ2-3,CASSPPWGTGSTDTQYF
TRBV12-5,TRBJ1-4,CASGLYRQGLRPVGTNEKLFF
TRBV4-2,TRBJ2-2,CASSPGQVTGELFF
TRBV5-8,TRBJ2-2,CASTLRGNTGELFF
TRBV10-3,TRBJ1-5,CASQTNRESNQPQHF
TRBV28,TRBJ1-5,CASRLRDQPQHF
TRBV19,TRBJ1-2,CASSRYRGNYGYTF
TRBV10-3,TRBJ2-1,CAISWRTDNEQFF
TRBV7-2,TRBJ1-2,CASTRTGTESYTF
TRBV5-1,TRBJ2-3,CASRGQSSTDTQYF
TRBV15,TRBJ1-2,CATSRDRLNYGYTF
TRBV5-1,TRBJ2-7,CASSTTAPAYEQYF
TRBV6-5,TRBJ1-5,CASGQDFRFNQPQHF
TRBV2,TRBJ1-2,CASSRRVEGYTF
TRBV5-1,TRBJ2-4,CASSIGQGQRNIQYF
TRBV4-1,TRBJ2-3,CASSPITPYSDTQYF
TRBV25-1,TRBJ1-2,CASRTGDGYTF
TRBV6-5,TRBJ2-3,CASSLPGVTDTQYF
TRBV7-9,TRBJ2-1,CASSLWELAGNEQFF
TRBV4-1,TRBJ2-7,CASTRKAGNQQYEQYF
TRBV7-3,TRBJ2-1,CASSLHRSNEQFF
TRBV5-1,TRBJ2-2,CASSLDSTNTGELFF
TRBV6-1,TRBJ1-2,CASSVSSYGGYGYTF
TRBV29-1,TRBJ2-2,CSVRIAGATGELFF
TRBV28,TRBJ2-7,CASSLRHFYEQYF
TRBV7-2,TRBJ2-1,CASSFRLAGDNEQFF
TRBV7-8,TRBJ1-2,CASSTNMGGGYTF
TRBV7-9,TRBJ1-2,CASSRTGGLNYGYTF
TRBV6-6,TRBJ1-3,CASRGGFVNTIYF
TRBV7-2,TRBJ2-7,CASSFLNSGSSEQYF
TRBV7-2,TRBJ2-1,CASSLATGGYNEQFF
TRBV11-2,TRBJ2-2,CASSLRLADNTGELFF
TRBV4-3,TRBJ2-7,CASSQESASGAYEQYF
TRBV6-5,TRBJ1-1,CASRLDRGRTEAFF
TRBV19,TRBJ1-2,CASSKTDLIGGYTF
TRBV28,TRBJ1-5,CASTRRTAIPQPQHF
TRBV6-1,TRBJ1-5,CASSADRGKSNQPQHF
TRBV7-2,TRBJ2-1,CASSLAYATYNEQFF